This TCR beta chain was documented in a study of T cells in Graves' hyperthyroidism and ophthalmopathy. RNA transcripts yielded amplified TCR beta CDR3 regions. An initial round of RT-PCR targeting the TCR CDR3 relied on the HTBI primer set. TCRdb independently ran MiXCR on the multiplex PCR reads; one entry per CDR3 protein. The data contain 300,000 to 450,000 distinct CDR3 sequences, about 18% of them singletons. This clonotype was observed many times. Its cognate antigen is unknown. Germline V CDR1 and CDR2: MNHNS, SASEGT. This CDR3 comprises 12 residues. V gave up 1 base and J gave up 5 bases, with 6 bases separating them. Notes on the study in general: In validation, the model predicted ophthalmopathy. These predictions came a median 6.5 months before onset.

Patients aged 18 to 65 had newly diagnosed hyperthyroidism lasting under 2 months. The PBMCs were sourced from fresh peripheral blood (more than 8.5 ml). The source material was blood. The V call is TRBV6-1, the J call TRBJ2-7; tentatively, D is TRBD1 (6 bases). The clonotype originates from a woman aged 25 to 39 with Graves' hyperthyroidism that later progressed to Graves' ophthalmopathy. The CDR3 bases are TGTGCCAGCAGTGAAGGGGGGCACGAGCAGTACTTC. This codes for CASSEGGHEQYF.